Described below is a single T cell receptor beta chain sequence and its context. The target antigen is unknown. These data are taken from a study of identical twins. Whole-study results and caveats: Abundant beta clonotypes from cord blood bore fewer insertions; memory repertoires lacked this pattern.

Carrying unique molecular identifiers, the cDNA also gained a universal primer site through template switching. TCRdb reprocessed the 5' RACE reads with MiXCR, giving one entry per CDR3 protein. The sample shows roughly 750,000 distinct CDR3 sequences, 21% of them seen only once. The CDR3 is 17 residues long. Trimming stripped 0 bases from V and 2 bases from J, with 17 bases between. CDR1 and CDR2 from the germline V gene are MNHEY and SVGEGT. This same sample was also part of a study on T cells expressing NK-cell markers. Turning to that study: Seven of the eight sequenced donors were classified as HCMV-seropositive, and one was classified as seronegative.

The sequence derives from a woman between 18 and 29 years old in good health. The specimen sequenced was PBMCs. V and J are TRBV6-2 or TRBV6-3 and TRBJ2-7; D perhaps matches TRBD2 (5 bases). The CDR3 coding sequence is TGTGCCAGCAGTTACTCGACTTTCCGGGGATATGCCTACGAGCAGTACTTC. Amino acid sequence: CASSYSTFRGYAYEQYF.